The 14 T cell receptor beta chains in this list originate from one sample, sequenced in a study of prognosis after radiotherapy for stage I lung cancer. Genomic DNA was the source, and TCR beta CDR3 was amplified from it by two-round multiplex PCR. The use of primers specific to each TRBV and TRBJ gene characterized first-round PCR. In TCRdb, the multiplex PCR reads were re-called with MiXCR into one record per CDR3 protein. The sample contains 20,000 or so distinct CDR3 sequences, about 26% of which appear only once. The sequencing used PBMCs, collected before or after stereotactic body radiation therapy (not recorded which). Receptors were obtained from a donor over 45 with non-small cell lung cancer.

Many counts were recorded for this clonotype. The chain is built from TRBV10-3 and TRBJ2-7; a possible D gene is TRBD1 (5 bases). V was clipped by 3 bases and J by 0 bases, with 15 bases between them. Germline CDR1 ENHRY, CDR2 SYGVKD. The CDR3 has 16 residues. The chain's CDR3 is CAISDLGQSLSYEQYF. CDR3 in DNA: TGTGCCATCAGTGACTTGGGGCAATCCCTCTCCTACGAGCAGTACTTC.

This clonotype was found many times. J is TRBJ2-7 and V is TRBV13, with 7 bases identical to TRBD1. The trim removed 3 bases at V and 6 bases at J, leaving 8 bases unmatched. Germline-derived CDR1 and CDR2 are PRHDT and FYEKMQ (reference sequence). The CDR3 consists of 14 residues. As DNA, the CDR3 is TGTGCCAGCAGCTTGACAGGGCAAGGGGTCGAGCAGTACTTC. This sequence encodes CASSLTGQGVEQYF.

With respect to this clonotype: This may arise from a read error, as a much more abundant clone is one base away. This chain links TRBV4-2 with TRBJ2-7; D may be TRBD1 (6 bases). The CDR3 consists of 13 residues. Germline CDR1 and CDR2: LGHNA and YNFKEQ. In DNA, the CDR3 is TGTGCCATCAGCCGGGACACGGCCTACGAGCAGTACTTC. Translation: CAISRDTAYEQYF.

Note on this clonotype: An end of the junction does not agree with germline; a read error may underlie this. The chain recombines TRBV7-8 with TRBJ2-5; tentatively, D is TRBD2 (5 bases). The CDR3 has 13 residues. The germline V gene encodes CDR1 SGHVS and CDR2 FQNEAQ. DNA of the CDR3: TGTGCCAGCGAGAGGGAAAGATTTGAGATCCAGTACTTC. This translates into CASERERFEIQYF.

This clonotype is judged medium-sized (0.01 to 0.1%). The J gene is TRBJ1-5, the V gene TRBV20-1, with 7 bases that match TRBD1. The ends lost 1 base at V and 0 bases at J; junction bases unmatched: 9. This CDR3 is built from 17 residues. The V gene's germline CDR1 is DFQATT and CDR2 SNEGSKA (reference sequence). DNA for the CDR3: TGCAGTGCTAGAGCTGGGGACAGACGATATAGCAATCAGCCCCAGCATTTT. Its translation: CSARAGDRRYSNQPQHF.

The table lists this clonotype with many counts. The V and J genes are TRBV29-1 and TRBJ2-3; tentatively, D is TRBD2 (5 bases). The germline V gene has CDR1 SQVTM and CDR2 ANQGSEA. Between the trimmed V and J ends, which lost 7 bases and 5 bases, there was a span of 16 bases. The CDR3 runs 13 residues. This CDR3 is CSAGRGQRDTQYF. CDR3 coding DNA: TGCAGCGCTGGCCGGGGTCAAAGAGATACGCAGTATTTT.

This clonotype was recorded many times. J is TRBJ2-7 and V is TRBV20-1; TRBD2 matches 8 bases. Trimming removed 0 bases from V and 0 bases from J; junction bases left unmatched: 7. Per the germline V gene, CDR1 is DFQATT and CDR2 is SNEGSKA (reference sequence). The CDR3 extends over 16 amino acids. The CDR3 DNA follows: TGCAGTGCTAGAGATCAACTAGCGGAGAGCTCCTACGAGCAGTACTTC. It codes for CSARDQLAESSYEQYF.

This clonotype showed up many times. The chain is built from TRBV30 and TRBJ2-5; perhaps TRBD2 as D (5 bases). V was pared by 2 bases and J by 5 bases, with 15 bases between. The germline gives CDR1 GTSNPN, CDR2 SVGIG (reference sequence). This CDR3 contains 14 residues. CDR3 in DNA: TGTGCCTGGAGTCCCCTGTCGGGATTTGAGACCCAGTACTTC. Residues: CAWSPLSGFETQYF.

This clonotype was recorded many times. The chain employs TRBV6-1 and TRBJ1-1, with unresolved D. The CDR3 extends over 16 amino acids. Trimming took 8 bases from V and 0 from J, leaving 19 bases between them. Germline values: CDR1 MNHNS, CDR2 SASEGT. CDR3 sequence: CASQRLGVAMNTEAFF. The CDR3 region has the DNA TGTGCCAGCCAAAGACTCGGAGTAGCTATGAACACTGAAGCTTTCTTT.

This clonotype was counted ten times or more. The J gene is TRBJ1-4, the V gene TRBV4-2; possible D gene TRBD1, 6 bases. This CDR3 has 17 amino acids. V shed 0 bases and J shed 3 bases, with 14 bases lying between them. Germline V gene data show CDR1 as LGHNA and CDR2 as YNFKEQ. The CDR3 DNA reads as TGTGCCAGCAGCCAAGATGGGGGGCGAAATTCTAATGAAAAACTGTTTTTT. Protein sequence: CASSQDGGRNSNEKLFF.

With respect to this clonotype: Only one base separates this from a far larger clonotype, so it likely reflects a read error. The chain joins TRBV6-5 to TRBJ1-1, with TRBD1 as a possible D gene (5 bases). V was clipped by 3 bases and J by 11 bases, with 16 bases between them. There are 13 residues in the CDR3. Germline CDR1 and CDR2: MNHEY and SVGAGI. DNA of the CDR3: TGTGCCAGCAGTTATGTGGGGGAGTCCGACGCTTTCTTT. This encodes CASSYVGESDAFF.

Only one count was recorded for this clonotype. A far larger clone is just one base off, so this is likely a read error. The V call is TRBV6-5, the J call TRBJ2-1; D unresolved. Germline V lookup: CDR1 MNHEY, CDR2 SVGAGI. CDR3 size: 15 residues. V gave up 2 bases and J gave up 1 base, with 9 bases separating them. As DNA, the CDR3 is TGTGCCAGCAGTTACCTTGCGAAATCCTACAATGAGCAGTTCTTC. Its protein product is CASSYLAKSYNEQFF.

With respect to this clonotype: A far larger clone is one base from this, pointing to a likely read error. DNA for the CDR3: TGTGCCAGCACCACGACTAGCACCCTTCGGTCCTACAATGAGCAGTTCTTC. As protein: CASTTTSTLRSYNEQFF. The chain uses TRBV6-8 and TRBJ2-1, with 7 nucleotides matching TRBD2. Losses at the gene ends were 7 bases for V and 1 base for J; bases not matched to a gene: 13. Germline values: CDR1 MNHGY, CDR2 SAAAGT. The CDR3 has 17 residues.

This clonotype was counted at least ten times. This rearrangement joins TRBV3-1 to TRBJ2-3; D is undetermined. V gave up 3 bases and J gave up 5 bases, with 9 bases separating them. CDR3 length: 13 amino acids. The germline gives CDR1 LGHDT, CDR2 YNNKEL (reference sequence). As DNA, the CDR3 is TGTGCCAGCAGCCACCCCTGGCAAGATACGCAGTATTTT. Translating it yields CASSHPWQDTQYF.